This TCR beta chain was identified during a study of T-cell reconstitution after alpha-beta-depleted transplantation in children. Unique molecular identifiers were used to barcode this TCRbeta library. A single record per CDR3 protein comes from TCRdb applying MiXCR to the PCR reads. This sample has 170,000 or so distinct CDR3 sequences, with over 5.5% found just once. Comments on this clonotype: This may be a read error, as it is one base from a much larger clone.

The CDR3 spans 15 residues. Germline V lookup: CDR1 SGDLS, CDR2 YYNGEE. This TCR came from a human donor who donated a stem cell graft to a child with Wiskott-Aldrich syndrome. The sample here was PBMCs from the stem cell graft donor, taken from the stem cell graft. This sequence joins TRBV9 and TRBJ2-1, with 8 bases matching TRBD2. This chain's CDR3 is CASSVTSGFFNKQFF. The CDR3 DNA follows: TGTGCCAGCAGCGTAACTAGCGGATTTTTCAATAAGCAGTTCTTC. The entire variable domain, with the rest obtained from reference TRBV9 and TRBJ2-1, is as follows: DSGVTQTPKHLITATGQRVTLRCSPRSGDLSVYWYQQSLDQGLQFLIQYYNGEERAKGNILERFSAQQFPDLHSELNLSSLELGDSALYFCASSVTSGFFNKQFFGPGTRLTVL.